These 15 T cell receptor beta chains originate from one sample sequenced in a study of shared clonotypes between healthy human individuals. Sequencing used immunoSEQ multiplex PCR; TCRdb keeps in-frame clones, though not all of them. The sample shows some 2,000,000 clones, 85% to 95% of them seen only once. The specimen was naive CD4+ T cells sorted from blood. Regarding subset: CD45RA+ positively selected. The origin of the receptors is a man aged 18 to 30 in good health.

This clone was seen just once. The chain couples TRBV5-1 to TRBJ2-5; possibly TRBD1 for D (6 bases). V was pared by 4 bases and J by 2 bases, with 12 bases between. Germline-derived CDR1 and CDR2 are SGHRS and YFSETQ. CDR3 length: 14 amino acids. The CDR3 region is CASSNPGTQETQYF. The CDR3 DNA is TGCGCCAGCAGCAACCCCGGGACACAAGAGACCCAGTACTTC.

The chain couples TRBV5-8 to TRBJ2-4, with D possibly being TRBD2 (6 bases). Trimming removed 5 bases from V and 8 bases from J, with 14 bases in between. CDR3 length: 13 residues. The germline gives CDR1 SGHTS, CDR2 YDEGEE. CDR3 protein: CASRWRGTDIQYF. CDR3 coding DNA: TGTGCCAGCAGATGGCGGGGTACAGACATTCAGTACTTC.

The chain joins TRBV18 to TRBJ2-1, with 10 bases identical to TRBD1. CDR1 KGHSH and CDR2 LQKENI come from the germline V gene. With V trimmed by 1 base and J by 9 bases, 6 bases remained unmatched. The CDR3 loop spans 15 amino acids. The CDR3 here is CASSPRDRGGGEQFF. In DNA, the CDR3 is TGTGCCAGCTCACCACGGGACAGGGGAGGAGGTGAGCAGTTCTTC.

The chain recombines TRBV2 with TRBJ2-1; TRBD2 agrees at 14 bases. Germline loops: CDR1 SNHLY, CDR2 FYNNEI. The length of the CDR3 is 18 residues. The V and J ends lost 4 bases and 9 bases, in that order; junction bases with no gene match: 14. The CDR3 DNA is TGTGCCAGCAGTGTAGGGGTCCCGACTAGCGGGAGGGCAAGTGAGCAGTTCTTC. Protein sequence: CASSVGVPTSGRASEQFF.

J is TRBJ2-2 and V is TRBV14; D uncertain. This CDR3 is 16 amino acids long. V lost 0 bases and J lost 4, with 12 bases in between. Germline V gives CDR1 SGHDN, CDR2 FVKESK. DNA of the CDR3: TGTGCCAGCAGCCAAGAAGTCCAGGCCCTCACCGGGGAGCTGTTTTTT. It translates to CASSQEVQALTGELFF.

A remark on this clone: This same CDR3 is encoded by further DNA sequences in the sample. This chain joins TRBV9 and TRBJ2-5, with 13 bases that match TRBD2. CDR3 length equals 15 residues. V gave up 4 bases and J gave up 4 bases; unmatched junction bases: 4. Germline V gene sequence: CDR1 SGDLS, CDR2 YYNGEE. As DNA, the CDR3 is TGTGCCAGCAGCCCCGGGACTAGCGGGGTAGAGACCCAGTACTTC. Residues: CASSPGTSGVETQYF.

This rearrangement joins TRBV6-5 to TRBJ2-1, with D uncertain. There are 12 residues in the CDR3. V was pared by 2 bases and J by 15 bases, with 14 bases between. Germline V gene data show CDR1 as MNHEY and CDR2 as SVGAGI. CDR3: CASSYTDPPPFF. The CDR3 coding sequence is TGTGCCAGCAGTTACACCGATCCCCCTCCGTTCTTC.

This clone was seen more than once but under ten times. V and J are TRBV30 and TRBJ1-2; maybe TRBD1 (6 bases). The CDR3 is made up of 11 amino acids. The germline V gene has CDR1 GTSNPN and CDR2 SVGIG (reference sequence). Trimming removed 7 bases from V and 2 bases from J, with 8 bases in between. The CDR3 DNA sequence: TGTGCCTACGGGGGCAACTATGGCTACACCTTC. It yields the protein CAYGGNYGYTF.

This chain uses TRBV30 with TRBJ1-6, with 10 nucleotides matching TRBD1. The CDR3 length is 13 residues. Trimming cost V 5 bases and J 10 bases; bases outside gene matches: 5. The germline V gene has CDR1 GTSNPN and CDR2 SVGIG (reference sequence). The CDR3 loop reads CAWAGTGASPLHF. In DNA form, the CDR3 reads TGTGCCTGGGCCGGGACAGGGGCCTCACCCCTCCACTTT.

This clone was observed a single time. The CDR3 loop is CASSSIAGLAKNIQYF. The CDR3 DNA reads TGTGCCAGCAGCTCAATAGCGGGACTAGCCAAAAACATTCAGTACTTC. This chain joins TRBV7-2 and TRBJ2-4; 8 bases agree with TRBD2. The CDR3 is 16 amino acids. The germline CDR1 and CDR2 sequences are SGHTA and FQGNSA. With 4 bases clipped from V and 0 bases from J, the junction kept 5 bases outside the gene matches.

The chain has TRBV28 and TRBJ1-4, with D possibly TRBD1 on 5 matching bases. CDR1 is MDHEN and CDR2 is SYDVKM in the germline V gene. The CDR3 totals 15 residues. Trimming left V 2 bases short and J 8 bases short, with 15 bases between. The chain's CDR3 is CASSLGGAPREKLFF. For the CDR3, the DNA is TGTGCCAGCAGTTTAGGAGGGGCGCCGCGAGAAAAACTGTTTTTT.

The rearrangement links TRBV28 to TRBJ2-5; the D is unclear. The germline V gene encodes CDR1 MDHEN and CDR2 SYDVKM. V was cut by 3 bases and J by 2 bases, with 7 bases left in between. CDR3 length: 13 residues. The DNA of the CDR3 is TGTGCCAGCAGTTTTTCTGTACAAGAGACCCAGTACTTC. This gives the protein CASSFSVQETQYF.

This chain links TRBV5-1 with TRBJ2-3, with 7 bases identical to TRBD1. V was clipped by 6 bases and J by 3 bases; unmatched bases: 10. This CDR3 has 15 residues. Germline values: CDR1 SGHRS, CDR2 YFSETQ. The CDR3 spells CASTRTGTKTDTQYF. The CDR3 coding sequence is TGCGCCAGCACCCGGACAGGAACTAAAACAGATACGCAGTATTTT.

The genes are TRBV5-1 and TRBJ2-1; D remains ambiguous. The CDR3 is 15 amino acids. Trimming took 0 bases from V and 2 from J, leaving 9 bases between them. Germline V gives CDR1 SGHRS, CDR2 YFSETQ. DNA of the CDR3: TGCGCCAGCAGCTTGGGACTGATAGCCTACAATGAGCAGTTCTTC. It translates to CASSLGLIAYNEQFF.

In its sample, this clone was seen once. The chain carries TRBV6-4 and TRBJ1-6, with D possibly being TRBD1 (6 bases). This CDR3 has 15 amino acids. V dropped 3 bases and J dropped 6 bases, with 12 bases sitting between them. In germline, CDR1 is MRHNA, CDR2 SNTAGT. The CDR3 nucleotides read TGTGCCAGCAGTGAGGCCGGGACACCTAATTCACCCCTCCACTTT. Its translation is CASSEAGTPNSPLHF.